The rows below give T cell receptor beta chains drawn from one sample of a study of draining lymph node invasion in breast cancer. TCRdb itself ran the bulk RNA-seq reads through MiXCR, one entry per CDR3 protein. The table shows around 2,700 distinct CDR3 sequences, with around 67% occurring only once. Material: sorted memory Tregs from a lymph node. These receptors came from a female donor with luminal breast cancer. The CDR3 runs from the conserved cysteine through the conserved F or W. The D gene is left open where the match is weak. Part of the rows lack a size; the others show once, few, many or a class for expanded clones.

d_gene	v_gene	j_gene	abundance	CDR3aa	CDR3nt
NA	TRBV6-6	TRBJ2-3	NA	CASSRTDTQYF	TGTGCCAGCAGTCGCACAGATACGCAGTATTTT
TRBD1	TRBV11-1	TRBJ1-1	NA	CASSLGGQPNTEAFF	TGTGCCAGCAGCTTAGGGGGACAGCCGAACACTGAAGCTTTCTTT
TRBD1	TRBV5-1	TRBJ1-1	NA	CASSLEEGAAFF	TGCGCCAGCAGCTTGGAGGAGGGGGCGGCTTTCTTT
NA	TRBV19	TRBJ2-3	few	CASSIGGPWDTQYF	TGTGCCAGTAGTATCGGGGGGCCTTGGGATACGCAGTATTTT
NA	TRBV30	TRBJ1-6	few	CAWSVGGINSPLHF	TGTGCCTGGAGTGTGGGAGGGATAAATTCACCCCTCCACTTT
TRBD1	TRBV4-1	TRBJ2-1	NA	CASSQEGQVYNEQFF	TGCGCCAGCAGCCAGGAGGGACAGGTTTACAATGAGCAGTTCTTC
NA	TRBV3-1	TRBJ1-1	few	CASSPTRSFFMNTEAFF	TGTGCCAGCAGCCCGACACGCTCATTCTTCATGAACACTGAAGCTTTCTTT
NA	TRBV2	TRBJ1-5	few	CASRETGGNQPQHF	TGTGCCAGCAGGGAGACAGGCGGAAATCAGCCCCAGCATTTT
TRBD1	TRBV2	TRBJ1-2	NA	CASSWDRRNYGYTF	TGTGCCAGCAGTTGGGACAGGAGAAACTATGGCTACACCTTC
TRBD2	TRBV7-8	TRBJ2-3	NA	CASSRSGGIADTQYF	TGTGCCAGCAGTCGTAGCGGGGGTATCGCAGATACGCAGTATTTT
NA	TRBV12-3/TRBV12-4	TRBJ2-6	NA	CASSRQAGSGANVLTF	TGTGCCAGCAGCCGACAGGCAGGCTCTGGGGCCAACGTCCTGACTTTC
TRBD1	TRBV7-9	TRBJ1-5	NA	CASSQGTAQHF	TGTGCCAGCAGCCAGGGGACAGCCCAGCATTTT
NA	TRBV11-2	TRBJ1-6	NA	CASSLGGDRSPLHF	TGTGCCAGCAGCTTAGGAGGGGATAGATCACCCCTCCACTTT
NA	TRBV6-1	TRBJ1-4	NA	CASTRGALEKLFF	TGTGCCAGCACGCGGGGGGCGCTTGAAAAACTGTTTTTT
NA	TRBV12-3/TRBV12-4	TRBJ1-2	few	CASSRTANYGYTF	TGTGCCAGCAGCCGGACAGCTAACTATGGCTACACCTTC
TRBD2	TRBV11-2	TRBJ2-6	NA	CASSARRGTSGGSSGANVLTF	TGTGCCAGCAGCGCCCGTAGGGGGACTAGCGGGGGGAGCTCTGGGGCCAACGTCCTGACTTTC
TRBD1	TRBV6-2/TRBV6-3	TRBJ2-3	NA	CASGTAEGDTQYF	TGTGCCAGCGGGACAGCCGAGGGGGATACGCAGTATTTT
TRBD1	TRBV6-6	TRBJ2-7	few	CASSPPGQPGGEQYF	TGTGCCAGCAGTCCCCCGGGACAGCCTGGAGGAGAGCAGTACTTC
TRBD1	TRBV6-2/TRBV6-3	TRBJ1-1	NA	CASSWTGITEAFF	TGTGCCAGCAGTTGGACAGGGATCACTGAAGCTTTCTTT
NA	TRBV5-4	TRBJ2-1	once	CASSLAAGYNEQFF	TGTGCCAGCAGCTTGGCGGCCGGATACAATGAGCAGTTCTTC
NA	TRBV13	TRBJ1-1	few	CASSLRGRDTEAFF	TGTGCCAGCAGCTTGAGGGGGAGGGACACTGAAGCTTTCTTT
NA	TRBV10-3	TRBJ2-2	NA	CAISPQVGTGELFF	TGTGCCATCAGCCCCCAAGTGGGTACCGGGGAGCTGTTTTTT
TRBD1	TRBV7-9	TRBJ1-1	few	CASSPDRARMAEAFF	TGTGCCAGCAGCCCTGACAGGGCTAGGATGGCTGAAGCTTTCTTT
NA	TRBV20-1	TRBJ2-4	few	CSASGGLAKNIQYF	TGCAGTGCCTCTGGGGGGCTAGCCAAAAACATTCAGTACTTC
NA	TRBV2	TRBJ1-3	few	CASRRGGGNTIYF	TGTGCCAGCAGAAGGGGCGGAGGAAACACCATATATTTT
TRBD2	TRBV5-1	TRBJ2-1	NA	CASSLGLAGGYNEQFF	TGCGCCAGCAGCTTAGGACTAGCGGGGGGATACAATGAGCAGTTCTTC
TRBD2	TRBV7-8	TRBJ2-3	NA	CASSRKRTSGANTDTQYF	TGTGCCAGCAGCCGCAAGCGGACTAGCGGGGCCAACACAGATACGCAGTATTTT
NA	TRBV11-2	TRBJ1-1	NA	CASSLGAHTNTEAFF	TGTGCCAGCAGCTTAGGGGCACACACGAACACTGAAGCTTTCTTT
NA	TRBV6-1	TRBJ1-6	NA	CASSGAPIIKPLHF	TGTGCCAGCAGTGGGGCACCGATAATAAAACCCCTCCACTTT
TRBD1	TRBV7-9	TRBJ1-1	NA	CASSPDRARMTEAFF	TGTGCCAGCAGCCCTGACAGGGCTAGGATGACTGAAGCTTTCTTT
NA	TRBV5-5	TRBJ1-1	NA	CASSGGVTANTEAFF	TGTGCCAGCAGCGGGGGGGTGACGGCGAACACTGAAGCTTTCTTT
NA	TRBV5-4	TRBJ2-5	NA	CASSLDGWAEETQYF	TGTGCCAGCAGCTTGGATGGGTGGGCAGAAGAGACCCAGTACTTC
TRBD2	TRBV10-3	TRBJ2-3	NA	CAISAGTSGGTSTDTQYF	TGTGCCATCAGTGCGGGGACTAGCGGTGGGACTAGCACAGATACGCAGTATTTT
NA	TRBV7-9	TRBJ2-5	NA	CASSRGPGTQYF	TGTGCCAGCAGCCGTGGTCCCGGGACCCAGTACTTC
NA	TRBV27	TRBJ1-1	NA	CASSLRGTTEAFF	TGTGCCAGCAGTTTACGCGGGACCACTGAAGCTTTCTTT
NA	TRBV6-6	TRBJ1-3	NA	CASSAGASGNTIYF	TGTGCCAGCTCGGCGGGGGCCTCTGGAAACACCATATATTTT
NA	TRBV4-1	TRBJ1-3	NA	CASSLKDGYSGNTIYF	TGCGCCAGCAGCCTTAAGGATGGGTACTCTGGAAACACCATATATTTT
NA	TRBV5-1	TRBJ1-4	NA	CASSLGPGSNEKLFF	TGCGCCAGCAGCTTGGGTCCAGGATCGAATGAAAAACTGTTTTTT
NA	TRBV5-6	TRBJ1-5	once	CASSRLDSSNQPQHF	TGTGCCAGCAGCAGACTGGACAGTAGCAATCAGCCCCAGCATTTT
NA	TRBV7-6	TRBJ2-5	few	CASSLSRRETQYF	TGTGCCAGCAGCTTATCCCGAAGAGAGACCCAGTACTTC